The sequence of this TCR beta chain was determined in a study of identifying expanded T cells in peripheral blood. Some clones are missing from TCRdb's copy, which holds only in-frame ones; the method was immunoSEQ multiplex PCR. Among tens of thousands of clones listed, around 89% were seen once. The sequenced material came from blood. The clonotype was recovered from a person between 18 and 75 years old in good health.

The CDR3 is CASSLGEDTQYF. The CDR3 DNA reads TGTGCCAGCAGCTTAGGGGAAGATACGCAGTATTTT. The chain employs TRBV7-9 and TRBJ2-3; D is ambiguous. The CDR3 covers 12 residues. Trimming removed 1 base from V and 5 bases from J, with 4 bases in between. Germline V gene lookup returns CDR1 SEHNR and CDR2 FQNEAQ (reference sequence).